The 21 T cell receptor beta chains reported below all come from one sample, sequenced in a study. In TCRdb, the RT-PCR reads were re-called with MiXCR into one record per CDR3 protein. The sample contains 650,000 to 800,000 distinct CDR3 sequences, 14% of which appear only once. Material for sequencing was memory CD4+ T cells from blood. Source of these receptors: a female donor in good health, serving as a healthy control.

The rearrangement uses TRBV7-3 and TRBJ2-7; TRBD2 agrees at 7 bases. Germline values: CDR1 SGHTA, CDR2 FQGTGA. Trimming removed 5 bases from V and 2 bases from J; junction bases left unmatched: 9. The CDR3 sequence is 15 residues long. The CDR3 loop is CASSGSGKFPYEQYF. The CDR3 DNA follows: TGTGCCAGCAGCGGCAGCGGGAAATTCCCCTACGAGCAGTACTTC.

The V and J genes are TRBV7-2 and TRBJ2-4, with D perhaps TRBD2 (5 bases). Germline values: CDR1 SGHTA, CDR2 FQGNSA. The ends were cut back, 3 bases at V and 5 bases at J, with 11 bases in the middle. The CDR3 extends over 14 amino acids. CDR3 region: CASSLEVRENIQYF. The CDR3 nucleotides read TGTGCCAGCAGCTTGGAGGTACGGGAAAACATTCAGTACTTC.

This clonotype is a singleton in its sample. The chain joins TRBV7-2 to TRBJ1-2, with D possibly TRBD1 on 6 matching bases. This CDR3 contains 16 residues. In germline, CDR1 is SGHTA, CDR2 FQGNSA. V lost 5 bases and J lost 6, with 22 bases in between. Here the CDR3 reads CASSAMSGAIVDGYTF. CDR3 DNA sequence: TGTGCCAGCAGCGCCATGTCAGGGGCTATTGTGGATGGCTACACCTTC.

This chain connects TRBV12-3 or TRBV12-4 to TRBJ2-2, with TRBD2 matching 10 bases. The CDR3 runs to 14 residues. V dropped 5 bases and J dropped 3; count of bases not matched to a gene: 0. The DNA for the CDR3 is TGTGCCAGCAGTAGCGGGAGGGACACCGGGGAGCTGTTTTTT. Translated, it gives CASSSGRDTGELFF.

This clonotype was detected only a few times. This chain uses TRBV5-1 with TRBJ2-1; 11 bases match TRBD2. Unmatched junction bases numbered 10, after V lost 4 bases and J lost 4 bases. This CDR3 is built from 17 residues. In germline, CDR1 is SGHRS, CDR2 YFSETQ. In DNA form, the CDR3 reads TGCGCCAGCAGCGTGGGGGCCCTAGCGGGAGGTTACAATGAGCAGTTCTTC. Protein: CASSVGALAGGYNEQFF.

This clonotype was detected many times. CDR3 sequence: CAITERGRDTEAFF. CDR3 coding DNA: TGTGCCATCACCGAGAGGGGCCGGGACACTGAAGCTTTCTTT. The chain combines TRBV10-3 with TRBJ1-1; TRBD1 might be the D (5 bases). The CDR3 runs 14 residues. Looked up from germline, CDR1 is ENHRY and CDR2 is SYGVKD. V was cut by 7 bases and J by 3 bases, with 15 bases left in between.

The CDR3 loop reads CSYVKQSTDTQYF. CDR3 DNA sequence: TGCAGCTACGTCAAACAGTCCACAGATACGCAGTATTTT. This chain links TRBV29-1 with TRBJ2-3, with D hard to call. This CDR3 has 13 residues. The ends were cut back, 8 bases at V and 2 bases at J, with 14 bases in the middle. The germline CDR1 and CDR2 sequences are SQVTM and ANQGSEA.

This clonotype was counted between two and nine times. The chain has TRBV5-6 and TRBJ1-5; 9 nucleotides agree with TRBD1. The J segment lost 3 bases and the V segment lost 6 bases, leaving 7 bases of the junction unmatched. The germline CDR1 and CDR2 sequences are SGHDT and YYEEEE. The CDR3 has 15 amino acids. The CDR3 coding sequence is TGTGCCAGCAAGGCACAGGGGGCGGTCAATCAGCCCCAGCATTTT. Its protein product is CASKAQGAVNQPQHF. Looking up the rest from reference TRBV5-6 and TRBJ1-5 gives the full variable domain: DAGVTQSPTHLIKTRGQQVTLRCSPKSGHDTVSWYQQALGQGPQFIFQYYEEEERQRGNFPDRFSGHQFPNYSSELNVNALLLGDSALYLCASKAQGAVNQPQHFGDGTRLSIL.

In DNA form, the CDR3 reads TGCAGCGTCGAGACAGGGGTGGCTGGCTACACCTTC. It codes for CSVETGVAGYTF. The chain is built from TRBV29-1 and TRBJ1-2; 8 positions agree with TRBD1. CDR1 is SQVTM, CDR2 ANQGSEA, per germline. The CDR3 has 12 amino acids. The junction had 7 bases not matched to a gene; V was cut back by 6 bases and J by 7 bases.

This clonotype has at least ten counts. J is TRBJ2-2 and V is TRBV27; D tentatively fits TRBD1 or TRBD2 (6 bases each). Per germline, CDR1 MNHEY and CDR2 SMNVEV (reference sequence). CDR3 length equals 14 residues. V lost 5 bases and J 1 base, leaving 8 bases between the germline ends. CDR3 nucleotides: TGTGCCAGCAGTCGGGGGCAGAACACCGGGGAGCTGTTTTTT. It encodes CASSRGQNTGELFF.

This clonotype was counted a few times. V gene TRBV6-1 combines with J gene TRBJ2-7; D might be TRBD1 or TRBD2, each matching 5 bases. The CDR3 is 15 residues long. The germline CDR1 and CDR2 sequences are MNHNS and SASEGT. The V and J ends lost 6 bases and 3 bases respectively, with 18 bases between them. CDR3 nucleotides: TGTGCCAGCAGCGCCACGGACGTGAGGGGCTACGAGCAGTACTTC. Translation gives CASSATDVRGYEQYF.

In its sample, this clonotype was seen a few times. The V gene is TRBV20-1, the J gene TRBJ2-7; TRBD1 matches 10 bases. With V trimmed by 2 bases and J by 5 bases, 9 bases remained unmatched. In germline, CDR1 is DFQATT, CDR2 SNEGSKA (reference sequence). CDR3 size: 15 residues. The CDR3 spells CSARFWGQGHDEQYF. In DNA form, the CDR3 reads TGCAGTGCTAGATTTTGGGGACAGGGGCATGACGAGCAGTACTTC.

This clonotype was seen ten or more times. J is TRBJ1-6 and V is TRBV27, with D maybe TRBD1 (5 bases). The CDR3 runs 15 residues. The V gene's germline CDR1 is MNHEY and CDR2 SMNVEV (reference sequence). The germline V and J ends were trimmed by 3 bases and 9 bases, with 15 bases remaining between them. The CDR3 DNA follows: TGTGCCAGCAGTTTCGGGCAGGGCGCTGGTTCACCCCTCCACTTT. This codes for CASSFGQGAGSPLHF.

The chain recombines TRBV6-6 with TRBJ1-2; 11 bases agree with TRBD1. The V segment lost 6 bases and the J segment 2 bases; nucleotides outside the gene matches: 11. The CDR3 is made up of 17 amino acids. Germline values: CDR1 MNHNY, CDR2 SVGAGI (reference sequence). CDR3 in DNA: TGTGCCAGCAGAACTAACACCGGGACAGGGGGGAACTATGGCTACACCTTC. This translates into CASRTNTGTGGNYGYTF.

The sample holds many counts of this clonotype. Here the CDR3 DNA reads TGCAGTGCTATTAAACAGGGATACAATGAGCAGTTCTTC. Protein sequence: CSAIKQGYNEQFF. The chain carries TRBV20-1 and TRBJ2-1; TRBD1 is a possible D gene (6 bases). The CDR3 is 13 residues long. Looked up from germline, CDR1 is DFQATT and CDR2 is SNEGSKA (reference sequence). The V gene lost 4 bases and the J gene lost 4 bases, with 11 bases spanning the gap.

The rearrangement joins TRBV18 to TRBJ2-6; D gene uncertain. V shed 3 bases and J shed 0 bases, with 6 bases lying between them. Germline V lookup: CDR1 KGHSH, CDR2 LQKENI. The CDR3 totals 15 residues. The CDR3 loop reads CASSPITSGANVLTF. The CDR3, as DNA: TGTGCCAGCTCACCTATCACCTCTGGGGCCAACGTCCTGACTTTC.

V and J are TRBV9 and TRBJ1-6; the D is unclear. Trimming took off 0 bases at V and 0 bases at J, with 7 bases between the two ends. This CDR3 comprises 16 residues. Germline-derived CDR1 and CDR2 are SGDLS and YYNGEE. CDR3 in DNA: TGTGCCAGCAGCGTAGACCTGAGCTCCTATAATTCACCCCTCCACTTT. Translation: CASSVDLSSYNSPLHF.

The genes are TRBV11-2 and TRBJ1-6; possible D gene TRBD1, 6 bases. The germline CDR1 and CDR2 sequences are SGHAT and FQNNGV. V lost 4 bases, J lost 9 bases, and 22 bases lay in between. The length of the CDR3 is 17 residues. CDR3 in amino acids: CASSSSEGGAQGSPLHF. The CDR3 DNA reads as TGTGCCAGCAGCTCATCAGAGGGGGGGGCTCAAGGTTCACCCCTCCACTTT. Together with reference TRBV11-2 and TRBJ1-6, the CDR3 gives the full variable domain: EAGVAQSPRYKIIEKRQSVAFWCNPISGHATLYWYQQILGQGPKLLIQFQNNGVVDDSQLPKDRFSAERLKGVDSTLKIQPAKLEDSAVYLCASSSSEGGAQGSPLHFGNGTRLTVT.

The V call is TRBV7-2, the J call TRBJ2-3; 8 nucleotides line up with TRBD2. The CDR3 loop spans 16 amino acids. The germline V gene encodes CDR1 SGHTA and CDR2 FQGNSA. Trimming took 5 bases from V and 0 from J; bases not matched to a gene: 7. Here the CDR3 reads CASSPIAGPSTDTQYF. For the CDR3, the DNA is TGTGCCAGCAGCCCAATAGCGGGACCCAGCACAGATACGCAGTATTTT.

At least ten counts were recorded for this clonotype. The V call is TRBV4-1, the J call TRBJ1-2; tentatively, D is TRBD1 (5 bases). Germline V gives CDR1 MGHRA, CDR2 YSYEKL. Trimming removed 0 bases from V and 4 bases from J, with 12 bases in between. The CDR3 is 15 amino acids. Here the CDR3 reads CASSQDGASLYGYTF. The CDR3 bases are TGCGCCAGCAGCCAAGATGGGGCCAGTCTCTATGGCTACACCTTC.

The J gene is TRBJ1-2, the V gene TRBV20-1; D remains unclear. Trimming took 3 bases from V and 5 from J, leaving 28 bases between them. The CDR3 totals 18 residues. Germline V gene data show CDR1 as DFQATT and CDR2 as SNEGSKA (reference sequence). The CDR3 nucleotides read TGCAGTGCTAGGCGAATTTTATATTTGAGTCCCTCCGGGTATGGCTACACCTTC. Translating gives CSARRILYLSPSGYGYTF.